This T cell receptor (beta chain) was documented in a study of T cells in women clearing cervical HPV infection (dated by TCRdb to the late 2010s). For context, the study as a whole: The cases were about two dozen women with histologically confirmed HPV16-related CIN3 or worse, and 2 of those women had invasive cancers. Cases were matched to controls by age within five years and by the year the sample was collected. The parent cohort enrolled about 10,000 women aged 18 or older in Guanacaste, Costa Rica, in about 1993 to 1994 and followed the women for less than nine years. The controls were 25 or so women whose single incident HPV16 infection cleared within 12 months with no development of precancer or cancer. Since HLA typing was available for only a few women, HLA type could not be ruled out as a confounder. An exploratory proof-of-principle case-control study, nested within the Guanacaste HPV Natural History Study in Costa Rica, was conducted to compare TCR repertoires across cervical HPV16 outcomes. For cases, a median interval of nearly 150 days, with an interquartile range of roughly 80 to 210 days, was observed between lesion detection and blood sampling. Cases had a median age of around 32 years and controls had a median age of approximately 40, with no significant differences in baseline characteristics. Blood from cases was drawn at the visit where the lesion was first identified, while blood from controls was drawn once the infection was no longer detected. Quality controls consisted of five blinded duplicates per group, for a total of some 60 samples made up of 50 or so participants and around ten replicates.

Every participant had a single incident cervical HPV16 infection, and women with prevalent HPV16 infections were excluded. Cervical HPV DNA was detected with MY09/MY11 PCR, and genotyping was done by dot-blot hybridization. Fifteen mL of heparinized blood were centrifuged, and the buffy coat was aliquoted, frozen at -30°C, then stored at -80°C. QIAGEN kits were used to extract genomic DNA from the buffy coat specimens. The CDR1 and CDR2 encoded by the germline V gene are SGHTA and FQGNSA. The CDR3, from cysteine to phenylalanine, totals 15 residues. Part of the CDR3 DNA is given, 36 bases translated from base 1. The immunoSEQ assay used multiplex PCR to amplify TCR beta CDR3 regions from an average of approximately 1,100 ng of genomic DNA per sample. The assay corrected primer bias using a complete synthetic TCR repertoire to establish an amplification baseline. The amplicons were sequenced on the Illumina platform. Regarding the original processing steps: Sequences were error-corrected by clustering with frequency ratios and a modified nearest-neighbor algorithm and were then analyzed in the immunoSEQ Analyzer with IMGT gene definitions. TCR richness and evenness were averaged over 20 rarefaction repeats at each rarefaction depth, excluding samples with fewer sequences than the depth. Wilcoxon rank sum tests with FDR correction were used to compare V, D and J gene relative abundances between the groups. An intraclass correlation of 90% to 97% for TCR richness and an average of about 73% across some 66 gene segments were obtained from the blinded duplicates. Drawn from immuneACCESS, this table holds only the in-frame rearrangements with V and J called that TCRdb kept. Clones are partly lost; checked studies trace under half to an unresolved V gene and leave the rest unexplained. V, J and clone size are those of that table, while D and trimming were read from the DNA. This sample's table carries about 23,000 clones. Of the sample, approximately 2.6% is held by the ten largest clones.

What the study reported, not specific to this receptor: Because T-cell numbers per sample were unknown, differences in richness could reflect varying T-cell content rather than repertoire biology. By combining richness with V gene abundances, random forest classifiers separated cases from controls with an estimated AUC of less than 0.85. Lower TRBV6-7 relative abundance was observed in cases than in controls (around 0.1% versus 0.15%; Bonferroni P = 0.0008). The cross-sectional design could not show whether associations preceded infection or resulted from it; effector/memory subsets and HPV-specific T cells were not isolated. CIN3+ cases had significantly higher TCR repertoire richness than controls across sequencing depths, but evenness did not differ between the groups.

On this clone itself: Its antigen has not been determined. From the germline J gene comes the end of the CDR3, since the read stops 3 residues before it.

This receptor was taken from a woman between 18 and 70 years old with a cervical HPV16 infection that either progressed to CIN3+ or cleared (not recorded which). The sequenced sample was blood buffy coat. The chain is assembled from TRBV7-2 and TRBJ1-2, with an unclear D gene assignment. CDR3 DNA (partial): TGTGCCAGCAGGCAACTAGCGGGAGCAGGATACGAC. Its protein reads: CASRQLAGAGYD. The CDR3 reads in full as CASRQLAGAGYDYTF.